The 20 T cell receptor beta chains below come from one sample, sequenced in a study of technical replicates of blood from several donors. Some clones are missing from TCRdb's copy, which holds only in-frame ones; the method was immunoSEQ multiplex PCR. This table has fewer than 70,000 clones, 75% to 90% appearing once. Sequenced: PBMCs. The receptors here all came from a human donor in good health. Some clones in this sample may be carry-over from other donors' samples.

V gene TRBV4-2 combines with J gene TRBJ1-2; 7 bases match TRBD1. This CDR3 is built from 14 residues. Germline assignment: CDR1 LGHNA and CDR2 YNFKEQ. Trimming removed 4 bases from V and 4 bases from J; junction bases left unmatched: 6. For the CDR3, the DNA is TGTGCCAGCAGCCCCGGACAGGCAAGCTATGGCTACACCTTC. This encodes CASSPGQASYGYTF.

V is TRBV7-2 and J is TRBJ1-1; the D is unclear. The CDR3 spans 13 residues. Germline V lookup: CDR1 SGHTA, CDR2 FQGNSA. V was trimmed by 7 bases and J by 2 bases, leaving 11 bases between them. CDR3 nucleotides: TGTGCCAGCACCCAGCGGCGTAACACTGAAGCTTTCTTT. This encodes CASTQRRNTEAFF.

This chain links TRBV10-3 with TRBJ1-3, with a weak D call TRBD1 (5 bases). The CDR3 consists of 16 residues. The V gene's germline CDR1 is ENHRY and CDR2 SYGVKD. The V end lost 4 bases, the J end lost 0 bases, and 13 bases lay between the germline ends. CDR3 sequence reads: CAISVGAVNSGNTIYF. CDR3 sequence (DNA): TGTGCCATCAGTGTAGGGGCGGTGAACTCTGGAAACACCATATATTTT.

Comments on this clone: This sample also contains other DNA sequences that code for the same CDR3. The chain joins TRBV6-5 to TRBJ1-2; 9 bases align to TRBD1. Unmatched junction bases numbered 1, after V lost 0 bases and J lost 2 bases. The CDR3 is 15 amino acids. Germline CDR1 MNHEY, CDR2 SVGAGI. CDR3 in DNA: TGTGCCAGCAGTTACTCCACAGGGGGCAACTATGGCTACACCTTC. Its translation: CASSYSTGGNYGYTF.

V gene TRBV30 combines with J gene TRBJ2-7, with 10 nucleotides matching TRBD1. The CDR3 sequence is 14 residues long. Germline loops: CDR1 GTSNPN, CDR2 SVGIG (reference sequence). The trim removed 5 bases at V and 4 bases at J, leaving 8 bases unmatched. CDR3 region: CAWDSGTGVYEQYF. The CDR3 DNA follows: TGTGCCTGGGATTCCGGGACAGGGGTATACGAGCAGTACTTC.

The J gene is TRBJ1-2, the V gene TRBV27; D possibly corresponds to TRBD1 (6 bases). Germline V CDR1 and CDR2: MNHEY, SMNVEV (reference sequence). The CDR3 length is 13 residues. V gave up 5 bases and J gave up 7 bases, with 14 bases separating them. CDR3 DNA: TGTGCCAGCAGTCCAAACACAGGGTTTGGCTACACCTTC. This sequence encodes CASSPNTGFGYTF.

The chain carries TRBV12-5 and TRBJ1-1; the D is unclear. Trimming removed 6 bases at V and 3 bases at J, with 5 bases between. This CDR3 comprises 11 residues. Germline CDR1 and CDR2: LGHNT and FRNRAP. In DNA, the CDR3 is TGTGCTAGTGGGAGGGACACTGAAGCTTTCTTT. It yields the protein CASGRDTEAFF.

This sequence joins TRBV6-5 and TRBJ2-3; D ambiguous. CDR1 MNHEY and CDR2 SVGAGI come from the germline V gene. Between the trimmed V and J ends, which lost 3 bases and 3 bases, there was a span of 10 bases. This CDR3 is 14 amino acids long. In DNA, the CDR3 is TGTGCCAGCAGTTATCGGCTAGAAACAGATACGCAGTATTTT. Amino acid sequence: CASSYRLETDTQYF.

The CDR3 region is CATSRDRQRNQPQHF. In nucleotides, the CDR3 is TGTGCCACCAGCAGAGATCGACAGCGCAATCAGCCCCAGCATTTT. This chain links TRBV15 with TRBJ1-5; D might be TRBD1 (5 bases). The CDR3 sequence is 15 residues long. The V end lost 0 bases, the J end lost 2 bases, and 8 bases lay between the germline ends. Germline-derived CDR1 and CDR2 are LNHNV and YYDKDF (reference sequence).

The chain carries TRBV7-2 and TRBJ2-1; 13 bases are shared with TRBD2. V dropped 5 bases and J dropped 10; count of bases not matched to a gene: 8. This CDR3 region has 15 residues. Germline assignment: CDR1 SGHTA and CDR2 FQGNSA. The CDR3: CASSITSGRADEQFF. The CDR3 DNA sequence: TGTGCCAGCAGCATCACTAGCGGGAGGGCCGACGAGCAGTTCTTC.

This CDR3 is CASSTGVGETQYF. CDR3 in DNA: TGTGCCAGCAGTACCGGGGTAGGAGAGACCCAGTACTTC. The rearrangement uses TRBV2 and TRBJ2-5, with a possible D match to TRBD2 (5 bases). Germline loops: CDR1 SNHLY, CDR2 FYNNEI. Trimming cost V 5 bases and J 4 bases, with 11 bases left between them. CDR3 size: 13 residues.

The chain recombines TRBV11-1 with TRBJ2-1, with 7 bases identical to TRBD1. Germline-derived CDR1 and CDR2 are SGHAT and FQDESV (reference sequence). This CDR3 is built from 14 residues. Trimming at V came to 3 bases and at J to 3 bases, leaving 2 bases not matched to a gene. CDR3: CASSLTGLYNEQFF. The CDR3 DNA reads TGTGCCAGCAGCTTGACAGGGCTCTACAATGAGCAGTTCTTC.

The table lists this clone with a count of one. This sequence joins TRBV5-6 and TRBJ2-5; the match to TRBD2 covers 7 bases. CDR3 length: 16 residues. Germline V lookup: CDR1 SGHDT, CDR2 YYEEEE. The junction had 10 bases not matched to a gene; V was cut back by 3 bases and J by 2 bases. The CDR3 protein is CASSWTGTMNQETQYF. The CDR3 coding sequence is TGTGCCAGCAGCTGGACCGGGACTATGAATCAAGAGACCCAGTACTTC.

V usage is TRBV9 and J usage is TRBJ2-1; D is unresolved. The V gene lost 1 base and the J gene lost 9 bases, with 5 bases spanning the gap. CDR1 is SGDLS and CDR2 is YYNGEE in the germline V gene. The CDR3 spans 11 residues. CDR3: CASSVHSEQFF. The CDR3 DNA reads as TGTGCCAGCAGCGTACACAGTGAGCAGTTCTTC.

The chain links TRBV5-1 to TRBJ2-1; D may be TRBD1 (5 bases). Per the germline V gene, CDR1 is SGHRS and CDR2 is YFSETQ. This CDR3 comprises 14 residues. Trimming removed 6 bases from V and 4 bases from J, with 14 bases in between. CDR3 coding DNA: TGCGCCAGCACCCCGGTAGGGGCTTACAATGAGCAGTTCTTC. Translating gives CASTPVGAYNEQFF.

The CDR3 loop is CASSPPMGGPRYNEQFF. The CDR3 DNA reads as TGTGCCAGCTCACCACCGATGGGGGGGCCTCGGTACAATGAGCAGTTCTTC. The rearrangement joins TRBV18 to TRBJ2-1; possible D gene TRBD2, 7 bases. Germline V CDR1 and CDR2: KGHSH, LQKENI. This CDR3 comprises 17 residues. V was clipped by 0 bases and J by 4 bases, with 16 bases between them.

V and J are TRBV11-3 and TRBJ2-3, with TRBD1 as a possible D gene (6 bases). With 8 bases removed from V and 4 bases from J, the gap between germline ends came to 13 bases. The CDR3 runs 13 residues. CDR1 is SGHNT, CDR2 YENEEA, per germline. The CDR3 nucleotides read TGTGCCAGCTCTCGGGCAGGGGCAGATACGCAGTATTTT. Protein sequence: CASSRAGADTQYF.

The chain has TRBV7-2 and TRBJ2-5, with D unclear. The V gene's germline CDR1 is SGHTA and CDR2 FQGNSA. CDR3 size: 13 residues. The germline V and J ends were trimmed by 10 bases and 0 bases, with 12 bases remaining between them. The CDR3 region has the DNA TGTGCCACGCGCCCCGGGTACCAAGAGACCCAGTACTTC. It specifies CATRPGYQETQYF. Filled out from reference TRBV7-2 and TRBJ2-5, the complete variable domain reads GAGVSQSPSNKVTEKGKDVELRCDPISGHTALYWYRQSLGQGLEFLIYFQGNSAPDKSGLPSDRFSAERTGGSVSTLTIQRTQQEDSAVYLCATRPGYQETQYFGPGTRLLVL.

The rearrangement uses TRBV5-6 and TRBJ1-5, with no clear D. The germline V and J ends were trimmed by 4 bases and 3 bases, with 14 bases remaining between them. Germline lookup yields CDR1 SGHDT and CDR2 YYEEEE. The CDR3 is made up of 15 amino acids. The CDR3 protein is CASSRLSGINQPQHF. Written as DNA, the CDR3 is TGTGCCAGCAGCCGCCTATCGGGGATCAATCAGCCCCAGCATTTT.

This rearrangement joins TRBV27 to TRBJ2-5, with 10 positions matching TRBD2. Losses at the gene ends were 5 bases for V and 1 base for J; bases not matched to a gene: 4. The CDR3 covers 15 residues. Germline assignment: CDR1 MNHEY and CDR2 SMNVEV (reference sequence). In DNA, the CDR3 is TGTGCCAGCAGTCGAGCGGGGGGGCCCCAAGAGACCCAGTACTTC. As protein: CASSRAGGPQETQYF.